This TCR beta chain was captured by sequencing in a study of CD8 T cells in ankylosing spondylitis. Looked up from germline, CDR1 is SGDLS and CDR2 is YYNGEE. V was cut by 2 bases and J by 6 bases, with 14 bases left in between. The CDR3 is 15 amino acids. This clonotype was seen many times. Its antigen is not identified. The study's findings and limits: Ankylosing spondylitis blood appeared to be characterized by a TCR beta motif of 7 to 9 highly homologous variants. Disease-linked clones were CD8+ and relatively rare in peripheral blood.

Libraries of TCR beta came from quantitative 5'-RACE with molecular barcodes. TCRdb itself ran the 5' RACE reads through MiXCR, one entry per CDR3 protein. This sample has about 120,000 distinct CDR3 sequences, with about 13% found just once. The rearrangement joins TRBV9 to TRBJ2-2, with D possibly TRBD2 on 5 matching bases. The receptor was isolated from a female donor with ankylosing spondylitis or in good health (not recorded which). The sample taken for sequencing was blood, either unsorted or a sorted T cell fraction (not recorded which). The CDR3 DNA is TGTGCCAGCAGCGTCCTTTCCCGTAGCGCCGGGGAGCTGTTTTTT. Translation gives CASSVLSRSAGELFF.